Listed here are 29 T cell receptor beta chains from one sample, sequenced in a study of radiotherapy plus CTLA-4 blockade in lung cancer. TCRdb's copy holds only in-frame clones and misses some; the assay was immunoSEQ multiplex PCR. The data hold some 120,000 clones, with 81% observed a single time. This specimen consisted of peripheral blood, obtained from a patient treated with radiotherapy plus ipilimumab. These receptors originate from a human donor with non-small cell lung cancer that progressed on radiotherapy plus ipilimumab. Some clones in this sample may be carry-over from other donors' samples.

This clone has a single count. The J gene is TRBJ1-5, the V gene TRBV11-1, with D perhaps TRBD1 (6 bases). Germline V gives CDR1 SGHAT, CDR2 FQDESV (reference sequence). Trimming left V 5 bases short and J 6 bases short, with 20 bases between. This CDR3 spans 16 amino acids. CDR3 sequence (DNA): TGTGCCAGCAGCCTATTTACTACAGGGTTTCCTCAGCCCCAGCATTTT. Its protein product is CASSLFTTGFPQPQHF.

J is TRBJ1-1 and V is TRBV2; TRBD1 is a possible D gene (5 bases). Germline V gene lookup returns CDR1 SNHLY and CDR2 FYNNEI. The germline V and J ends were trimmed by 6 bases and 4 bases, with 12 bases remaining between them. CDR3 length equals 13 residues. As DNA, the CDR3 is TGTGCCAGCAGCCTCGGGGCGGTCACTGAAGCTTTCTTT. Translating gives CASSLGAVTEAFF.

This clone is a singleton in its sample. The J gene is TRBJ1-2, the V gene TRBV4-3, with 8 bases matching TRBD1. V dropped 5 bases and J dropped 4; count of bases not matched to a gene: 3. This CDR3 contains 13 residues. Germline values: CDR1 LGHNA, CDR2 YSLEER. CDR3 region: CASSSDRVYGYTF. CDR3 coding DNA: TGCGCCAGCAGCTCGGACAGGGTCTATGGCTACACCTTC.

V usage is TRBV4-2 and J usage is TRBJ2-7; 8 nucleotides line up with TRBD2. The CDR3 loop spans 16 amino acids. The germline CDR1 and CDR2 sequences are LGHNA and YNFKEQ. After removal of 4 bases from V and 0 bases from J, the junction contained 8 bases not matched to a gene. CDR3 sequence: CASSRGGRDPSYEQYF. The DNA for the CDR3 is TGTGCCAGCAGCCGCGGGGGGAGGGACCCCTCCTACGAGCAGTACTTC.

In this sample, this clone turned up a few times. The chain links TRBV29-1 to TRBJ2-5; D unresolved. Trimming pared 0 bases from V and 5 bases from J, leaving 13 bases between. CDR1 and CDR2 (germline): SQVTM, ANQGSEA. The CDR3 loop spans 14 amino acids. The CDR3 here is CSVEDWNSKETQYF. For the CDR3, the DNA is TGCAGCGTTGAAGATTGGAACAGTAAGGAGACCCAGTACTTC.

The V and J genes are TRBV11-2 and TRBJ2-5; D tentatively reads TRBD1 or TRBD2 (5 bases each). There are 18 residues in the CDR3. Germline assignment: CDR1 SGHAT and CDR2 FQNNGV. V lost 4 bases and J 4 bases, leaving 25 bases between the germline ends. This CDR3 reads CASSSDGQRLTSGETQYF. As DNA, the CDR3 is TGTGCCAGCAGCTCGGACGGACAACGATTAACCAGCGGAGAGACCCAGTACTTC.

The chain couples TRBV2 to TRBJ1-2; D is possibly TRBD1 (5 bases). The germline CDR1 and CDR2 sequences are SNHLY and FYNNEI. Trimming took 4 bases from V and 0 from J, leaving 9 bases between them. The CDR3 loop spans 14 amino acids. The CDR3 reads CASSGRGANYGYTF. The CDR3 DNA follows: TGTGCCAGCAGTGGAAGGGGAGCTAACTATGGCTACACCTTC.

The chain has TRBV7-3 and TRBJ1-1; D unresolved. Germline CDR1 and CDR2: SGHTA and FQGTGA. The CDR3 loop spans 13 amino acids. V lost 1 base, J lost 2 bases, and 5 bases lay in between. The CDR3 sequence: CASSLNSNTEAFF. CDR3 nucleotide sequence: TGTGCCAGCAGCTTAAACAGTAACACTGAAGCTTTCTTT. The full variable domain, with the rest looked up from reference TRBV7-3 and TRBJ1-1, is GAGVSQTPSNKVTEKGKYVELRCDPISGHTALYWYRQSLGQGPEFLIYFQGTGAADDSGLPNDRFFAVRPEGSVSTLKIQRTERGDSAVYLCASSLNSNTEAFFGQGTRLTVV.

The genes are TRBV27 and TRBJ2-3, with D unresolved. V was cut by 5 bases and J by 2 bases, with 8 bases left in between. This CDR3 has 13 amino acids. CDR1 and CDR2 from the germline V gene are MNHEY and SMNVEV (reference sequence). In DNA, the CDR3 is TGTGCCAGCAGTAGACTCAACACAGATACGCAGTATTTT. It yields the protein CASSRLNTDTQYF.

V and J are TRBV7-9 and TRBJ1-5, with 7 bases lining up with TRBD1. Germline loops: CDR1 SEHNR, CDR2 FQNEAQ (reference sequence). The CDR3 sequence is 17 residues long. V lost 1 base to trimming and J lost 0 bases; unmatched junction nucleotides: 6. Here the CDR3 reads CASSLGGTVYSNQPQHF. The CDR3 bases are TGTGCCAGCAGCTTAGGCGGGACAGTGTATAGCAATCAGCCCCAGCATTTT.

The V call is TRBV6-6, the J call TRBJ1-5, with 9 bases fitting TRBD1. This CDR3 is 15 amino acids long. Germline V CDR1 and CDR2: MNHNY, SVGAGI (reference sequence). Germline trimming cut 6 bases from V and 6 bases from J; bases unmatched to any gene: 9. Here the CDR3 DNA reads TGTGCCAGCAGAAAAAACAGGGGGCTCGGTCAGCCCCAGCATTTT. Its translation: CASRKNRGLGQPQHF.

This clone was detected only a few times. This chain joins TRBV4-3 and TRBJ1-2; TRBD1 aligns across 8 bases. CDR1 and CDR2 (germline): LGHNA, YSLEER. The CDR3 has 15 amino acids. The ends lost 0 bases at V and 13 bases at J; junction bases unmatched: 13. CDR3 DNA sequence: TGCGCCAGCAGCCAAGATCAAATGGACAGGGTTCTCGGCACCTTC. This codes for CASSQDQMDRVLGTF.

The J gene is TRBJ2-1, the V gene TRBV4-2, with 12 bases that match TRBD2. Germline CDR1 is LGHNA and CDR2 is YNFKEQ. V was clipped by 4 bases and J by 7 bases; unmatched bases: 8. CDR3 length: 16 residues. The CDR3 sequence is CASSPSTSGGSNEQFF. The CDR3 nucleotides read TGTGCCAGCAGCCCATCGACTAGCGGGGGATCTAATGAGCAGTTCTTC.

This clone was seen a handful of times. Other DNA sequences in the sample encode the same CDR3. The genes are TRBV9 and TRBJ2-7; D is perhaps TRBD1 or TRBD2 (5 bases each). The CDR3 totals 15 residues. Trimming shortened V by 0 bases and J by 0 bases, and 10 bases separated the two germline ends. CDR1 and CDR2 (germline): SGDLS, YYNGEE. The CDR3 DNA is TGTGCCAGCAGCGTAGGAGGGGCCCGCTCCTACGAGCAGTACTTC. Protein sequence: CASSVGGARSYEQYF.

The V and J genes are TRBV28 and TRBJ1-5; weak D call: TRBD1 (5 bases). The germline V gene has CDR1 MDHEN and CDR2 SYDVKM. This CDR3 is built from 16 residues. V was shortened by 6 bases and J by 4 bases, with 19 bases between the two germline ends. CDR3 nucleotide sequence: TGTGCCAGCAGGGAGACAGTCGTCGGGGGGAATCAGCCCCAGCATTTT. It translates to CASRETVVGGNQPQHF.

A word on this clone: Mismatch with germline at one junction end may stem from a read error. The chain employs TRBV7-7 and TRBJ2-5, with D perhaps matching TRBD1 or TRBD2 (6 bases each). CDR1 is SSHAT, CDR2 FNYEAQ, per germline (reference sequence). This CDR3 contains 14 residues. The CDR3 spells CASSLGGIQETQYF. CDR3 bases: TGTGCTAGCAGCCTAGGGGGGATACAAGAGACCCAGTACTTC. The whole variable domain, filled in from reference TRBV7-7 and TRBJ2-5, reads GAGVSQSPRYKVTKRGQDVTLRCDPISSHATLYWYQQALGQGPEFLTYFNYEAQPDKSGLPSDRFSAERPEGSISTLTIQRTEQRDSAMYRCASSLGGIQETQYFGPGTRLLVL.

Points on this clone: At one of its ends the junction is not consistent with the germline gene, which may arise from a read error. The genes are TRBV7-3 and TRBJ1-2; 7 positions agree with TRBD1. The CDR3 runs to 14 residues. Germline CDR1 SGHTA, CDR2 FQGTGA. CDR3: CTSSPNTGEGGYTF. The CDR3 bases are TGTACCAGCAGTCCTAACACAGGGGAGGGAGGCTACACCTTC.

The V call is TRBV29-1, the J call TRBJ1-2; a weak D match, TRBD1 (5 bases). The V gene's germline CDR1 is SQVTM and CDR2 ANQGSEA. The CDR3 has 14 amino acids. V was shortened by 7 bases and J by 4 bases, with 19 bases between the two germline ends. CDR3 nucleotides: TGCAGCGCCGCGACAGTGTCTGTCAGCTATGGCTACACCTTC. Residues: CSAATVSVSYGYTF. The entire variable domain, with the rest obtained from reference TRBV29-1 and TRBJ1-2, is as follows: SAVISQKPSRDICQRGTSLTIQCQVDSQVTMMFWYRQQPGQSLTLIATANQGSEATYESGFVIDKFPISRPNLTFSTLTVSNMSPEDSSIYLCSAATVSVSYGYTFGSGTRLTVV.

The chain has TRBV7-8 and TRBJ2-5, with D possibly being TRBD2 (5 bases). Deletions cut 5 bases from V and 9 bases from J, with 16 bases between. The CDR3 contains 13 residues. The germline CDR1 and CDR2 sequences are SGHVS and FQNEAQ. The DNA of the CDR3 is TGTGCCAGCAGCGTATTACGGGGTGAGGCCCAGTACTTC. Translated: CASSVLRGEAQYF. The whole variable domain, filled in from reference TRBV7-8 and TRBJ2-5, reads GAGVSQSPRYKVAKRGQDVALRCDPISGHVSLFWYQQALGQGPEFLTYFQNEAQLDKSGLPSDRFFAERPEGSVSTLKIQRTQQEDSAVYLCASSVLRGEAQYFGPGTRLLVL.

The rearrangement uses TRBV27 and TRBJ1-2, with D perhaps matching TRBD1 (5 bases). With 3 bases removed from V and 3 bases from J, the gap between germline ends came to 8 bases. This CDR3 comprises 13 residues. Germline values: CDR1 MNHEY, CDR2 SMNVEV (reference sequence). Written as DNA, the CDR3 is TGTGCCAGCAGTTTGTCACAGGACTATGGCTACACCTTC. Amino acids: CASSLSQDYGYTF.

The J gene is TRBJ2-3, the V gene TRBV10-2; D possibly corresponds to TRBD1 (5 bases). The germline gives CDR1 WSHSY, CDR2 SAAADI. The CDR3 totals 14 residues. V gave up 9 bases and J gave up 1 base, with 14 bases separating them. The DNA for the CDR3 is TGCGCCAGATTCCAGGGCCAGGGCACAGATACGCAGTATTTT. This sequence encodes CARFQGQGTDTQYF.

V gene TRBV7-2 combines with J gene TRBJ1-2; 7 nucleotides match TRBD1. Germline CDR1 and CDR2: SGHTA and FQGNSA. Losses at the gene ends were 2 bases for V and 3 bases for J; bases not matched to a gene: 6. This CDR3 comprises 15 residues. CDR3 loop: CASSLSGQVYYGYTF. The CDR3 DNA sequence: TGTGCCAGCAGCTTATCTGGACAGGTCTACTATGGCTACACCTTC.

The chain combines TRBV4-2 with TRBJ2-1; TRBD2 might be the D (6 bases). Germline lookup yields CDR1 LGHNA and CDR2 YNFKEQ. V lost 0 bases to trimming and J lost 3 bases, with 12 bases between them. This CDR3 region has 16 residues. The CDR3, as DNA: TGTGCCAGCAGCCAAGATATAGCCGGGGGCTACAATGAGCAGTTCTTC. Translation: CASSQDIAGGYNEQFF.

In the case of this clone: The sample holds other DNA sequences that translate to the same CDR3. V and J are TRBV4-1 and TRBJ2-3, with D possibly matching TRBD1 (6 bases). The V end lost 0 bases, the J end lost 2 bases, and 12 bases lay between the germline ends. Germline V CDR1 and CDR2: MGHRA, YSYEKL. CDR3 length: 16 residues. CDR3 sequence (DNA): TGCGCCAGCAGCCAAGAAACAGGGTCAGACACAGATACGCAGTATTTT. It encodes CASSQETGSDTDTQYF.

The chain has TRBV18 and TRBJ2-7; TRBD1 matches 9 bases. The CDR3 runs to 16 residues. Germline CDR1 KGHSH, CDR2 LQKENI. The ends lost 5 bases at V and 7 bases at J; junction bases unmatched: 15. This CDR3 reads CASSRLSGTGKYEQYF. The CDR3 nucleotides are TGTGCCAGCTCAAGACTATCCGGGACAGGGAAGTATGAGCAGTACTTC.

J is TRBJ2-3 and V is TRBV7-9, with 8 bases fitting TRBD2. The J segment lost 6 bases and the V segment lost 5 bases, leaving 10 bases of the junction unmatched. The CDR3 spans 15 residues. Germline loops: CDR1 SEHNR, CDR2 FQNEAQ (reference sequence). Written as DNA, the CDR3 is TGTGCCAGCAGCCGGCGCGGGGGGCTACAGGATACGCAGTATTTT. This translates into CASSRRGGLQDTQYF. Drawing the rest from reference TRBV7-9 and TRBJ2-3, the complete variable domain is DTGVSQNPRHKITKRGQNVTFRCDPISEHNRLYWYRQTLGQGPEFLTYFQNEAQLEKSRLLSDRFSAERPKGSFSTLEIQRTEQGDSAMYLCASSRRGGLQDTQYFGPGTRLTVL.

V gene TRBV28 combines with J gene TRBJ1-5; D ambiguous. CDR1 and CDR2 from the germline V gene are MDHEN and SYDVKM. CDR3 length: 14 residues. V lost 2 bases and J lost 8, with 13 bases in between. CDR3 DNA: TGTGCCAGCAGTTTAGAGCTGTCAGTGAAGCCCCAGCATTTT. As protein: CASSLELSVKPQHF.

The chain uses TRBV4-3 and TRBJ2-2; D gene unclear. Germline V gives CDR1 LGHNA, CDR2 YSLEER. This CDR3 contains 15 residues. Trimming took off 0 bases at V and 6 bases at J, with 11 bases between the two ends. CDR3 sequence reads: CASSQEVGGAGELFF. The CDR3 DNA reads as TGCGCCAGCAGCCAAGAGGTCGGTGGGGCCGGGGAGCTGTTTTTT.

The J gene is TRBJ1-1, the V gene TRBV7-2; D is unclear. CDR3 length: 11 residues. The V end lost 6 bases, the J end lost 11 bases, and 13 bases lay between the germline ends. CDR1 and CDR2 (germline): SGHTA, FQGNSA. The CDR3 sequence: CASRQAAFAFF. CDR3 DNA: TGTGCCAGCAGACAAGCAGCTTTTGCTTTCTTT.